The present T cell receptor (beta chain) was sequenced within a study of blood T cell repertoires in COVID-19. Study overall: Material from acute and convalescent COVID-19 was sourced from the United States, Italy and Spain.

Data came from immunoSEQ multiplex PCR; TCRdb stores just in-frame clones and leaves some out. The data contain 100,000 to 150,000 clones, roughly 90% of them singletons. This TCR was recovered from a man aged 65 to 79 with active COVID-19. Sequences were obtained from peripheral blood.

The CDR3 sequence: CASSSVEGNTGELFF. The CDR3 nucleotides are TGTGCCAGCAGTTCCGTTGAGGGAAACACCGGGGAGCTGTTTTTT. The chain recombines TRBV6-6 with TRBJ2-2; a weak D match, TRBD2 (5 bases). With 4 bases removed from V and 2 bases from J, the gap between germline ends came to 11 bases. CDR1 and CDR2 from the germline V gene are MNHNY and SVGAGI (reference sequence). The CDR3 spans 15 residues.